This TCR beta chain is from a study of T cell responses to AZD1222 COVID-19 vaccine (dated by TCRdb to the early 2020s). With respect to the entire study: AZD1222 recipients with second doses at about 4 weeks or about 12 weeks were pooled, because spike-specific TCR depth and breadth did not differ between schedules. Enrollment into the trials was organized by age into subgroups of 18-55, 56-69 and 70-plus years, and those subgroups contained about 160, 30 and 59 TCR-sequenced participants, respectively. A total of just over 230 trial participants underwent TCR sequencing, of whom 200 to 220 had received two doses of AZD1222 and 26 had received two doses of the MenACWY control vaccine.

Details on this clone: It lacks a known antigen. Nothing much larger sits one base from this clone, and base qualities are not available.

The CDR3 regions of human TCRbeta chains were subjected to immunosequencing. On the study's bioinformatics: TCRs in the repertoires were matched against a reference library of SARS-CoV-2-specific TCRs that had been generated with the MIRA antigen-specificity platform. Breadth was defined as the fraction of unique TCRs that were SARS-CoV-2-associated. Depth was defined as the fraction of total T cells that were SARS-CoV-2-associated. Using the MIRA data, every spike-specific TCR was mapped to the spike region that the TCR reacted to and assigned to either a CD4 or a CD8 class. Log10-transformed breadth and depth values were compared by one-way ANOVA with Sidak's multiple comparisons tests. The source is immuneACCESS, and TCRdb retained only in-frame sequences with V and J called. Part of the clones is not carried over; for the studies checked, unresolved V genes explain less than half of this, and the remainder is unexplained. D and trimming were read from the DNA, whereas the V and J calls and clone size are those reported in that table. The sample profile shows roughly 110,000 clones; roughly 90% of them were found once. Clones ranked in the top ten supply over 3.5% of the sample.

The sample's time point label, in plain terms: baseline before first vaccination. Vaccinee samples were obtained from the UK trials COV001 and COV002, which included a single-blind randomized controlled phase 2/3 trial of AZD1222 (ChAdOx1 nCoV-19) in healthy adults. For TCRbeta chain sequencing, PBMC samples from trial participants were taken at day 0 and at day 28 after the second dose. A distance of 19 bases separates the germline ends of V and J, which lose 4 bases and 1 base respectively. The germline V gene yields SQVTM for CDR1 and ANQGSEA for CDR2. The CDR3 numbers 16 residues from cysteine through phenylalanine. Here the CDR3 DNA is all that survives: 48 bases in frame from base 1. Summary of the overall study and its limitations: Participants were mostly white British, with more females than males. The authors suggested clonal diversity may have been underestimated. Because no day 14 peak-response samples were available, the repertoires could be characterized only after the peak T cell response. After two AZD1222 doses, spike-specific TCR breadth and depth were significantly higher than at day 0 and than in MenACWY recipients. Nearly half of unique spike-specific TCRs reportedly recognized epitopes outside regions mutated in the B.1.351 and B.1.1.7 variants. Only five to seven AZD1222 recipients were SARS-CoV-2 seropositive at baseline, limiting conclusions about previously exposed vaccinees. The whole spike protein was spanned by vaccine-associated CD4 TCRs, and dominant responses were seen in regions 160-218 and 743-854. The 56-69-year group was small, and its depth increase did not reach significance, likely because of low power.

The rearrangement joined TRBV29-1 to TRBJ1-1; the D gene is perhaps TRBD1, on 5 matching bases. The sequencing here drew on peripheral blood, taken on day 0 of AZD1222 vaccination. This TCR derives from an adult in good health. The CDR3 protein is CSVAQAGRGANTEAFF. The DNA sequence is TGCAGCGTTGCACAGGCTGGGAGAGGGGCGAACACTGAAGCTTTCTTT. Full variable domain (CDR3 extended with the reference TRBV29-1 and TRBJ1-1 proteins): SAVISQKPSRDICQRGTSLTIQCQVDSQVTMMFWYRQQPGQSLTLIATANQGSEATYESGFVIDKFPISRPNLTFSTLTVSNMSPEDSSIYLCSVAQAGRGANTEAFFGQGTRLTVV.